The subject of this entry is one T cell receptor (beta chain). This entry comes from a study of control samples from healthy donors and cancer patients. The method was immunoSEQ multiplex PCR; TCRdb's version includes in-frame clones alone and lacks a portion of them. Counted here are 50,000 to 75,000 clones, around 90% occurring once; the ten biggest clones make up less than 7%. The sequence came from a man in his 60s with colorectal cancer. Source material: PBMCs.

This CDR3 reads CASTGGPQETQYF. CDR3 DNA: TGCGCCAGCACGGGGGGCCCGCAAGAGACCCAGTACTTC. The rearrangement joins TRBV5-1 to TRBJ2-5; tentative D call: TRBD2 (7 bases). Germline CDR1 SGHRS, CDR2 YFSETQ. V lost 6 bases, J lost 2 bases, and 11 bases lay in between. CDR3 size: 13 residues. Complete variable domain (other parts from reference TRBV5-1 and TRBJ2-5): KAGVTQTPRYLIKTRGQQVTLSCSPISGHRSVSWYQQTPGQGLQFLFEYFSETQRNKGNFPGRFSGRQFSNSRSEMNVSTLELGDSALYLCASTGGPQETQYFGPGTRLLVL.